This TCR beta chain is drawn from a study of T cell responses to AZD1222 COVID-19 vaccine. About the study: Some second doses came at about 4 weeks and others at about 12 weeks; these were pooled.

Sequenced by immunoSEQ multiplex PCR; TCRdb stores in-frame clones only, minus some. The sample has over 100,000 clones; 70% to 90% are singletons. Study-wide findings and caveats: Compared with day 0, the breadth and depth of the Spike-specific TCR repertoire rose significantly after two doses of AZD1222. Spike-spanning, vaccine-associated CD4 TCRs were dominant at 160-218 and 743-854. Repertoire sampling was restricted to post-peak T cell response timepoints.

As concerns this clone: Antigen specificity is unknown.

V shed 5 bases, J shed 4 bases, and the junction held 1 base outside the gene matches. This CDR3 has 13 amino acids. The germline V gene encodes CDR1 SGHNT and CDR2 YYREEE (reference sequence). This specimen consisted of peripheral blood, obtained on day 0 of AZD1222 vaccination. This rearrangement joins TRBV5-4 to TRBJ1-3; TRBD1 aligns across 9 bases. The sequence came from an adult in good health. The CDR3 reads CASRDRGGNTIYF. CDR3 DNA sequence: TGTGCCAGCAGGGACAGGGGCGGAAACACCATATATTTT.